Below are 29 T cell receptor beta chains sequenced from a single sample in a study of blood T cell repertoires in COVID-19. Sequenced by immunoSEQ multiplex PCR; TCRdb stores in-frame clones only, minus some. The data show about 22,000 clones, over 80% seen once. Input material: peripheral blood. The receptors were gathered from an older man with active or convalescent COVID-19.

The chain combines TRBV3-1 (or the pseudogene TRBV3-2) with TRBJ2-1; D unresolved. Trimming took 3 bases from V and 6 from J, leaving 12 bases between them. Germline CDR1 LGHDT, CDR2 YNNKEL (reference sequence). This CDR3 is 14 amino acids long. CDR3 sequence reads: CASSQFAVPNEQFF. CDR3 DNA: TGTGCCAGCAGCCAGTTCGCAGTGCCCAATGAGCAGTTCTTC.

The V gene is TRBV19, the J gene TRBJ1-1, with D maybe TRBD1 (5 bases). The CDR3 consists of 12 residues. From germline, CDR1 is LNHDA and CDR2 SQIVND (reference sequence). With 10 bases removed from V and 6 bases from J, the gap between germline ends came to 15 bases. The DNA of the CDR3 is TGTGCCACCCTCTGGGGGGTATCTGAAGCTTTCTTT. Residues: CATLWGVSEAFF.

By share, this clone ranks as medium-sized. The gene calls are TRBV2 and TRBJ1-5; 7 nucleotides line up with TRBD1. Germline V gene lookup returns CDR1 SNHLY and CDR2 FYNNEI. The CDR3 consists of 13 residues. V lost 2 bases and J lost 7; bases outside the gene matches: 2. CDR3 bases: TGTGCCAGCAGTGAACAGACAGGGCAGCCCCAGCATTTT. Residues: CASSEQTGQPQHF. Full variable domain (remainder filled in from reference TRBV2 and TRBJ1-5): EPEVTQTPSHQVTQMGQEVILRCVPISNHLYFYWYRQILGQKVEFLVSFYNNEISEKSEIFDDQFSVERPDGSNFTLKIRSTKLEDSAMYFCASSEQTGQPQHFGDGTRLSIL.

DNA of the CDR3: TGTGCCAGCAGCCCCCTGAGGGACAGAGTAAACTATGGCTACACCTTC. Its protein is CASSPLRDRVNYGYTF. This chain uses TRBV14 with TRBJ1-2; TRBD1 matches 7 bases. CDR3 size: 16 residues. V trimming: 4 bases; J trimming: 2 bases; junction bases outside the gene matches: 10. The V gene's germline CDR1 is SGHDN and CDR2 FVKESK. Together with reference TRBV14 and TRBJ1-2, the CDR3 gives the full variable domain: EAGVTQFPSHSVIEKGQTVTLRCDPISGHDNLYWYRRVMGKEIKFLLHFVKESKQDESGMPNNRFLAERTGGTYSTLKVQPAELEDSGVYFCASSPLRDRVNYGYTFGSGTRLTVV.

For the CDR3, the DNA is TGCGCCAGCTTGAGTCCTGAAGCTTTCTTT. This codes for CASLSPEAFF. The chain has TRBV5-1 and TRBJ1-1; D is unclear. The germline V gene has CDR1 SGHRS and CDR2 YFSETQ. V lost 7 bases, J lost 6 bases, and 7 bases lay in between. CDR3 length: 10 residues. The full variable domain, rest sourced from reference TRBV5-1 and TRBJ1-1, is KAGVTQTPRYLIKTRGQQVTLSCSPISGHRSVSWYQQTPGQGLQFLFEYFSETQRNKGNFPGRFSGRQFSNSRSEMNVSTLELGDSALYLCASLSPEAFFGQGTRLTVV.

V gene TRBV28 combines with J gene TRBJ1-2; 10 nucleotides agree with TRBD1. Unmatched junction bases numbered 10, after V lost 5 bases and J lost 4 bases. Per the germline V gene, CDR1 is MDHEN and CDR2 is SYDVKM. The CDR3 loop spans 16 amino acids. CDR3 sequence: CASSNSGTGVAYGYTF. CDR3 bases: TGTGCCAGCAGTAATAGCGGGACAGGGGTTGCCTATGGCTACACCTTC.

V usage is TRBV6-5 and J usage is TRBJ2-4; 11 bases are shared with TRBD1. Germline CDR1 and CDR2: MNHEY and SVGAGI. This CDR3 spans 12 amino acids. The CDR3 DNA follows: TGTGCAGCCCGGGACAGGGGGTACATTCAGTACTTC. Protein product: CAARDRGYIQYF.

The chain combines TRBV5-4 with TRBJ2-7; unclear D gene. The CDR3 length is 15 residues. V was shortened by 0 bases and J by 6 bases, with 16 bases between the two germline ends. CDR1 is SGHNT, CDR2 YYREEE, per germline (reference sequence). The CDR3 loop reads CASSLAVQNNAEQYF. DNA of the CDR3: TGTGCCAGCAGCTTGGCCGTACAGAATAACGCCGAGCAGTACTTC.

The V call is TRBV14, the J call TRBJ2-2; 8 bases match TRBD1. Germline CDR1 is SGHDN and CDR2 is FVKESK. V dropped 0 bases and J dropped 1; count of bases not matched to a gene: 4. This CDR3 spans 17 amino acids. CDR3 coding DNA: TGTGCCAGCAGCCAAGATACAGGACAGGGGAACACCGGGGAGCTGTTTTTT. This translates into CASSQDTGQGNTGELFF.

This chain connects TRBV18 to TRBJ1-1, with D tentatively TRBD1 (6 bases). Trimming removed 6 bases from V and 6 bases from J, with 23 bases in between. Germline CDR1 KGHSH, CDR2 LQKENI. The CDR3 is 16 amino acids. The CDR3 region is CASSFYPYAGAAEAFF. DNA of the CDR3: TGTGCCAGCTCCTTCTACCCCTACGCGGGGGCAGCTGAAGCTTTCTTT.

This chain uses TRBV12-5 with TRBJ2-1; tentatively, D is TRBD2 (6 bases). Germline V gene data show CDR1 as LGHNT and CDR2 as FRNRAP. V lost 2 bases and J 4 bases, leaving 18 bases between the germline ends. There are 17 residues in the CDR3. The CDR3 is CASGLWRDTQSYNEQFF. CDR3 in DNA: TGTGCTAGTGGTTTGTGGCGGGATACCCAAAGTTACAATGAGCAGTTCTTC.

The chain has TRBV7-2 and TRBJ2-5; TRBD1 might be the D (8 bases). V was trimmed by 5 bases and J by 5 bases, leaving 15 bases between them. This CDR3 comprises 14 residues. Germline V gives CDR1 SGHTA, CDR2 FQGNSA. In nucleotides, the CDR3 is TGTGCCAGCAGCGCGAACAGGGGGGGGGAGACCCAGTACTTC. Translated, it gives CASSANRGGETQYF.

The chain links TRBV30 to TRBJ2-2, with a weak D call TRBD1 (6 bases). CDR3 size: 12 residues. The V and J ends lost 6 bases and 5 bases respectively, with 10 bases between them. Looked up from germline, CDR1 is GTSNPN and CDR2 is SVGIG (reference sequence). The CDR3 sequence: CACGTLTGELFF. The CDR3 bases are TGTGCCTGCGGGACACTTACCGGGGAGCTGTTTTTT. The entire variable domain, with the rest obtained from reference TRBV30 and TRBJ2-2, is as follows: SQTIHQWPATLVQPVGSPLSLECTVEGTSNPNLYWYRQAAGRGLQLLFYSVGIGQISSEVPQNLSASRPQDRQFILSSKKLLLSDSGFYLCACGTLTGELFFGEGSRLTVL.

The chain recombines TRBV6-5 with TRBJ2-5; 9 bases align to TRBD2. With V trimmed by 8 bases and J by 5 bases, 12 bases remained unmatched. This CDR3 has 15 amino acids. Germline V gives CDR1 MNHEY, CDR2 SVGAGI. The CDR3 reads CASARAGGPEETQYF. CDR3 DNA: TGTGCCAGCGCCAGGGCGGGAGGGCCGGAGGAGACCCAGTACTTC.

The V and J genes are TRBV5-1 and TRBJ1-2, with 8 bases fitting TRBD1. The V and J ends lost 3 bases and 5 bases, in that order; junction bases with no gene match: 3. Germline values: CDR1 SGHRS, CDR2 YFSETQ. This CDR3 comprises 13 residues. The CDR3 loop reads CASSSGQEYGYTF. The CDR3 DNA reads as TGCGCCAGCAGCTCGGGACAGGAATATGGCTACACCTTC.

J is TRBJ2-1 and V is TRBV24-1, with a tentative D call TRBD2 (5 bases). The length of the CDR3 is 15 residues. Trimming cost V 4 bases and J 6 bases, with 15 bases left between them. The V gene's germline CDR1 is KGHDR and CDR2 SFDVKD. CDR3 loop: CATSDPTRRSNEQFF. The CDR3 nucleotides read TGTGCCACCAGTGACCCTACTAGACGGAGCAATGAGCAGTTCTTC.

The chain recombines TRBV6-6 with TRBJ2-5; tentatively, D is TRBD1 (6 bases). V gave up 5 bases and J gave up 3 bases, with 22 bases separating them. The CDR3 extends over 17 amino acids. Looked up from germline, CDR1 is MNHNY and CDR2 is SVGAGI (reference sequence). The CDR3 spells CASSPRGFGFLKETQYF. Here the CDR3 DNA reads TGTGCCAGCAGTCCAAGGGGGTTCGGGTTCCTTAAAGAGACCCAGTACTTC.

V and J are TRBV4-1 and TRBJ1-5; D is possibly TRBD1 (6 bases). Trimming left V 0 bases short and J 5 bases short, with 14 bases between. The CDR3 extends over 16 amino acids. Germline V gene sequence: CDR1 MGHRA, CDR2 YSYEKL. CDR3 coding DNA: TGCGCCAGCAGCCAAGATCGTAACAGGGTCGATCAGCCCCAGCATTTT. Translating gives CASSQDRNRVDQPQHF.

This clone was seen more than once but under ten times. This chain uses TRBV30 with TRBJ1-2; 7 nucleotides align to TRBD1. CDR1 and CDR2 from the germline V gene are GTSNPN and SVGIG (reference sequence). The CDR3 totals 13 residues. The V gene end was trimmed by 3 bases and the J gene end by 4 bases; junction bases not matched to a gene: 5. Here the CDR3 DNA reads TGTGCCTGGAGCCCCGACAGGGCCTATGGCTACACCTTC. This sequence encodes CAWSPDRAYGYTF.

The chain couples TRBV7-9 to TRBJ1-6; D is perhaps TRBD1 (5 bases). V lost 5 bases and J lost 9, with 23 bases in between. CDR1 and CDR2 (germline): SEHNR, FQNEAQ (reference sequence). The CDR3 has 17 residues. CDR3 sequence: CASSPRRGGPRGSPLHF. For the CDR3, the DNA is TGTGCCAGCAGCCCGAGAAGGGGAGGCCCTAGGGGTTCACCCCTCCACTTT.

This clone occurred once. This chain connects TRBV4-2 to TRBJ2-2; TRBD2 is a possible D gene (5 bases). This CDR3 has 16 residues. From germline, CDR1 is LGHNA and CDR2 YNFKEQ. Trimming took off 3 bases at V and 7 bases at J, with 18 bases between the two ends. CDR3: CASSQPQTSGSGELFF. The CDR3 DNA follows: TGTGCCAGCAGCCAGCCCCAGACCAGCGGAAGCGGGGAGCTGTTTTTT.

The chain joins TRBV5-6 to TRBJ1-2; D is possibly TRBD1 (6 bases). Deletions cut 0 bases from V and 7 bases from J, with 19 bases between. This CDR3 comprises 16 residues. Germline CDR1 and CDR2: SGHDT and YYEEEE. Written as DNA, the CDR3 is TGTGCCAGCAGCTTGGATCTGCGGGGGCCTGGGGGTGGCTACACCTTC. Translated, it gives CASSLDLRGPGGGYTF.

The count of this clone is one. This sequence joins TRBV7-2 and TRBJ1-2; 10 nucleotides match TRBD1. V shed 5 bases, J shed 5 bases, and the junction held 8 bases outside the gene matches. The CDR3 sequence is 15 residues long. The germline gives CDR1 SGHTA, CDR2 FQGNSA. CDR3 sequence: CASSLHGQGVYGYTF. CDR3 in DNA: TGTGCCAGCAGCCTCCACGGACAGGGGGTTTATGGCTACACCTTC.

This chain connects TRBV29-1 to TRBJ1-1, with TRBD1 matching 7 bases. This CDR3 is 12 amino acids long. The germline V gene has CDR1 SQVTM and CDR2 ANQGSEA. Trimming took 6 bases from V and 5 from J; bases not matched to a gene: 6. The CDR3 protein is CSVTQGRTEAFF. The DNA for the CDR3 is TGCAGCGTCACACAGGGGAGAACTGAAGCTTTCTTT.

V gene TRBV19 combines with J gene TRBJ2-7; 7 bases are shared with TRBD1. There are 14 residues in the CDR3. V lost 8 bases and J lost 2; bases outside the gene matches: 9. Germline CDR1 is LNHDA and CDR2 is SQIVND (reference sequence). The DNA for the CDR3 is TGTGCCAGTTCTTGGACAGGTGACCCCTACGAGCAGTACTTC. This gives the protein CASSWTGDPYEQYF.

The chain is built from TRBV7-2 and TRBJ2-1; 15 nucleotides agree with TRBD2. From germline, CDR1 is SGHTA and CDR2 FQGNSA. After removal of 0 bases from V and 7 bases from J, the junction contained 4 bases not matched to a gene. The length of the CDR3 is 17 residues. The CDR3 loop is CASSLAGTSGGLNEQFF. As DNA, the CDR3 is TGTGCCAGCAGCTTAGCAGGGACTAGCGGGGGGCTTAATGAGCAGTTCTTC.

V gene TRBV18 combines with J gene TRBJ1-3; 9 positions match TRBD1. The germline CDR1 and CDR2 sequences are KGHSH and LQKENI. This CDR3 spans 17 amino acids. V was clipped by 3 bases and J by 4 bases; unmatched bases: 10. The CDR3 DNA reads TGTGCCAGCTCACCGGATCGGACAGGGGTAATCGGAAACACCATATATTTT. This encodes CASSPDRTGVIGNTIYF.

CDR3: CAISQGQNQPQHF. The CDR3 DNA is TGTGCCATCAGTCAGGGACAGAATCAGCCCCAGCATTTT. The gene calls are TRBV10-3 and TRBJ1-5; TRBD1 matches 7 bases. Germline-derived CDR1 and CDR2 are ENHRY and SYGVKD. Germline trimming cut 5 bases from V and 4 bases from J; bases unmatched to any gene: 2. This CDR3 is built from 13 residues.

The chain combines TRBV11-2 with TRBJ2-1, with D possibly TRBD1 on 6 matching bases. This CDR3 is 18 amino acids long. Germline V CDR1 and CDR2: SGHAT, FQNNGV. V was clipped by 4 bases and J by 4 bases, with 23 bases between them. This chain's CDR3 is CASSSRTAESRHYNEQFF. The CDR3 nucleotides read TGTGCCAGCAGCTCCCGGACAGCGGAGTCCCGGCATTACAATGAGCAGTTCTTC.